This paragraph covers one T cell receptor (beta chain) sequence. The sample originates from a study of blood T cell repertoires in COVID-19. For the study at large: From the United States, Italy and Spain came samples of acute and convalescent COVID-19. The analysed material was cDNA or gDNA that came from T cells, B-cell-depleted T cells, or PBMCs.

As processed by the authors: Researchers report that nucleated cell counts were estimated from reference gene primer amplification. Sequencing was performed with immunoSEQ multiplex PCR; in TCRdb, only in-frame clones are kept and a portion is missing. V and J calls and clone size are given by that table; D and trimming were obtained from the DNA. The sample consists of roughly 120,000 clones, about 85% of them appearing once. The germline V gene has CDR1 LNHNV and CDR2 YYDKDF (reference sequence). V dropped 2 bases and J dropped 10 bases, with 14 bases sitting between them. CDR3 length: 14 amino acids.

The clonotype comes from a man aged 40-49 years with acute or convalescent COVID-19. This chain uses TRBV15 with TRBJ1-4; D ambiguous. The specimen sequenced was peripheral blood. The CDR3 protein is CATSRYTGGGKLFF. The CDR3 bases are TGTGCCACCAGCAGATATACCGGTGGAGGAAAACTGTTTTTT.